This is a list of T cell receptor beta chains from one sample in a study of T cells in Graves' hyperthyroidism and ophthalmopathy. TCRdb re-derived calls from the multiplex PCR reads in MiXCR, one entry per CDR3 protein. The sample contains fewer than 550,000 distinct CDR3 sequences, approximately 15% of which appear only once. The sequenced material came from blood. The receptors here all came from a woman aged 18-29 years with Graves' hyperthyroidism. The conserved cysteine and the conserved F or W are not part of the CDR3 here. The order of the fields is CDR3 protein, J gene, V gene, CDR3 length, D gene. A D gene is named only where the DNA matches it firmly.

CDR3: ASSLGLVTSTDTQY
J: TRBJ2-3
V: TRBV5-1
length: 14
D: -

CDR3: ASRAFAGGSYEQY
J: TRBJ2-7
V: TRBV3-1
length: 13
D: TRBD2

CDR3: ASSPHHNSPLH
J: TRBJ1-6
V: TRBV28
length: 11
D: -

CDR3: ASSSLEALGGNIQY
J: TRBJ2-4
V: TRBV5-1
length: 14
D: -

CDR3: AGSLTSGEQY
J: TRBJ2-7
V: TRBV27
length: 10
D: -

CDR3: ASSSLGGGYT
J: TRBJ1-2
V: TRBV5-5
length: 10
D: -

CDR3: ATSDSDRGLIAQPQH
J: TRBJ1-5
V: TRBV19
length: 15
D: TRBD1

CDR3: ASRNWRTEAF
J: TRBJ1-1
V: TRBV27
length: 10
D: -

CDR3: ASSLTSGTVIQY
J: TRBJ2-4
V: TRBV5-5
length: 12
D: TRBD2

CDR3: ASSYGTLYEQY
J: TRBJ2-7
V: TRBV6-5
length: 11
D: -

CDR3: ASSPDANTGELF
J: TRBJ2-2
V: TRBV4-3
length: 12
D: -

CDR3: ASSRGGSTDTQY
J: TRBJ2-3
V: TRBV11-3
length: 12
D: TRBD2

CDR3: ASRQGAYPTSTDTQY
J: TRBJ2-3
V: TRBV12-3/TRBV12-4
length: 15
D: TRBD1

CDR3: ASSSDRGTQETQY
J: TRBJ2-5
V: TRBV7-9
length: 13
D: TRBD1

CDR3: ASSFDGGNQPQH
J: TRBJ1-5
V: TRBV27
length: 12
D: -

CDR3: ASSLSGQVEAF
J: TRBJ1-1
V: TRBV6-2/TRBV6-3
length: 11
D: -

CDR3: AISGSPDNYYEQY
J: TRBJ2-7
V: TRBV10-3
length: 13
D: -

CDR3: ASSSGEMNTEAF
J: TRBJ1-1
V: TRBV2
length: 12
D: -

CDR3: ASSHRLATYEQY
J: TRBJ2-7
V: TRBV5-5
length: 12
D: TRBD2

CDR3: ASSGTSGGGDTQY
J: TRBJ2-3
V: TRBV5-4
length: 13
D: TRBD2

CDR3: ASSYRDGYT
J: TRBJ1-2
V: TRBV2
length: 9
D: -

CDR3: ASSPTGAHYEQY
J: TRBJ2-7
V: TRBV5-8
length: 12
D: TRBD1

CDR3: ASSIGGNTGELF
J: TRBJ2-2
V: TRBV19
length: 12
D: -

CDR3: ASSYRGRTAIYEQY
J: TRBJ2-7
V: TRBV6-5
length: 14
D: -

CDR3: ASSRDINLYNEQF
J: TRBJ2-1
V: TRBV27
length: 13
D: -

CDR3: ASSFRLAGSSYEQY
J: TRBJ2-7
V: TRBV12-3/TRBV12-4
length: 14
D: TRBD2

CDR3: ASSLDPGAWLAGGPTGELF
J: TRBJ2-2
V: TRBV12-3/TRBV12-4
length: 19
D: TRBD2

CDR3: ASSLEVGTGGRYGYT
J: TRBJ1-2
V: TRBV11-2
length: 15
D: TRBD1

CDR3: ASSPVGNNQPQH
J: TRBJ1-5
V: TRBV3-1
length: 12
D: -

CDR3: ASSLTRGGNTIY
J: TRBJ1-3
V: TRBV27
length: 12
D: -

CDR3: ASSQSPDRWWSGYT
J: TRBJ1-2
V: TRBV3-1
length: 14
D: TRBD1

CDR3: SASSGEIQPQH
J: TRBJ1-5
V: TRBV20-1
length: 11
D: -

CDR3: ASSWTSVETQY
J: TRBJ2-5
V: TRBV11-2
length: 11
D: TRBD2

CDR3: ASSLTTSGRAPKGHNEQF
J: TRBJ2-1
V: TRBV5-1
length: 18
D: TRBD2

CDR3: SARPGLALQETQY
J: TRBJ2-5
V: TRBV20-1
length: 13
D: -